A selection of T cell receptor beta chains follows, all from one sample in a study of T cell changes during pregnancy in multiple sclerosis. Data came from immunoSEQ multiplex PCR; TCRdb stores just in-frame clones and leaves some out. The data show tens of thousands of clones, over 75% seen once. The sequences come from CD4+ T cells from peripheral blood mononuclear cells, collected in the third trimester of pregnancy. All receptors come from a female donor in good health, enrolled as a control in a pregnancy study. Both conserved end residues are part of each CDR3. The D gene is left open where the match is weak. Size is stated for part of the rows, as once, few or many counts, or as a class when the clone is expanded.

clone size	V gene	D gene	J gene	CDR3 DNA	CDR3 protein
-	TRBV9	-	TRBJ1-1	TGTGCCAGCAGCCCGGCCCACGCAGGGAACACTGAAGCTTTCTTT	CASSPAHAGNTEAFF
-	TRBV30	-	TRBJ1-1	TGTGCCTGGAGTGCCCGCACTGAAGCTTTCTTT	CAWSARTEAFF
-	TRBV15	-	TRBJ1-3	TGTGCCACCAGCAGAGATAGGGCGGGCCGCTCTGGAAACACCATATATTTT	CATSRDRAGRSGNTIYF
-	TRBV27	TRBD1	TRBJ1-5	TGTGCCAGCAGTCGGGGACAGGGATTCAATCAGCCCCAGCATTTT	CASSRGQGFNQPQHF
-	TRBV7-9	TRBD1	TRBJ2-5	TGTGCCAGCAGCTTAGACAGGGGGACCCAGTACTTC	CASSLDRGTQYF
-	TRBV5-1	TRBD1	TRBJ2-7	TGCGCCAGCAGCCCGACAGGGTCCTACGAGCAGTACTTC	CASSPTGSYEQYF
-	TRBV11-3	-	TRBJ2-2	TGTGCCAGCAGCCTCCAGGGGAGGGAAGCCGGGGAGCTGTTTTTT	CASSLQGREAGELFF
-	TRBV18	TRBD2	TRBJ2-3	TGTGCCAGCTCACATTCGGGTCGAGGAGCGGGGCCCACAGATACGCAGTATTTT	CASSHSGRGAGPTDTQYF
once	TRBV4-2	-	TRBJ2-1	TGTGCCAGCAGCCAAGTTTTTTGGACAGAGTACAATGAGCAGTTCTTC	CASSQVFWTEYNEQFF
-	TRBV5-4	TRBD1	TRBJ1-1	TGTGCCAGCAGCCTCGACAGGGGGCCTGAAGCTTTCTTT	CASSLDRGPEAFF
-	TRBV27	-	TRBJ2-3	TGTGCCAGCAGTTTAGGGGGGGCTGTAGCAGATACGCAGTATTTT	CASSLGGAVADTQYF
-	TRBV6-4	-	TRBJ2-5	TGTGCCAGCAGTGACCACTTCGGAGAGACCCAGTACTTC	CASSDHFGETQYF
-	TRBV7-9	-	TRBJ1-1	TGTACCCACAGCAGGGGCGGGAACACTGAAGCTTTCTTT	CTHSRGGNTEAFF
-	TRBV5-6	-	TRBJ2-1	TGTGCCAGCAGCTTAACCATACAGGGCCATGAGCAGTTCTTC	CASSLTIQGHEQFF
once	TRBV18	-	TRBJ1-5	TGTGCCAGCTCACCAGACCGCCGCGGATTTAGTAGCAATCAGCCCCAGCATTTT	CASSPDRRGFSSNQPQHF
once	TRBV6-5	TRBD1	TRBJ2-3	TGTGCCGTTCACAGGGGGCGGACAGATACGCAGTATTTT	CAVHRGRTDTQYF
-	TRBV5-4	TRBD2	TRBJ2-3	TGTGCCAGCAGCCGCAGACTAGCCGGAGCGAGCACAGATACGCAGTATTTT	CASSRRLAGASTDTQYF
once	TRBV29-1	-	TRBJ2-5	TGCAGCGTTGCAGGGCAGGGAGGATGGGCGCAAGAGACCCAGTACTTC	CSVAGQGGWAQETQYF
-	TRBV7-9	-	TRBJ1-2	TGTGCCAGCAGCCCGGCGGGGAAAGAGGATGGCTACACCTTC	CASSPAGKEDGYTF
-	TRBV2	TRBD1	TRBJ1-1	TGTGCCAGCAGTGATAGGAGGGGGCTGGCTGAAGCTTTCTTT	CASSDRRGLAEAFF
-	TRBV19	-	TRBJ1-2	TGTGCCAGTAAGGGGGGTGAGCGGGATGGCTATGGCTACACCTTC	CASKGGERDGYGYTF
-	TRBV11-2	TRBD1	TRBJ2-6	TGTGCCAGCAGCTTACAGGGGGCTGGGGCCAACGTCCTGACTTTC	CASSLQGAGANVLTF
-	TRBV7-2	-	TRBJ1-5	TGTGCCAGCAGCTTAGCGGGCGGGGGGCAGAGCAATCAGCCCCAGCATTTT	CASSLAGGGQSNQPQHF
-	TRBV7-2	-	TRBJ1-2	TGTGCCAGCAGCTTATCAGGGCGAGCTAACTATGGCTACACCTTC	CASSLSGRANYGYTF
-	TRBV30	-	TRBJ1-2	TGTGCGGCTACCCAGGACAGAAACTATGGCTACACCTTC	CAATQDRNYGYTF
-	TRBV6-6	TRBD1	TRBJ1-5	TGTGCCAGCAGTACGACAGGGGATCAGCCCCAGCATTTT	CASSTTGDQPQHF
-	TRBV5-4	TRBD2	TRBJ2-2	TGTGCCAGCAGCTCCGTACGGGGGGGCTGGACCGGGGAGCTGTTTTTT	CASSSVRGGWTGELFF
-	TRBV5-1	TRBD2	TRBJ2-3	TGCGCCAGCAGCTTGGGTGCCACAACTAGCGGGGCTACAGATACGCAGTATTTT	CASSLGATTSGATDTQYF
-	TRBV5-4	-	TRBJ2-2	TGTGCCAGCAGCTTGGGGCAAACCGTGAACACCGGGGAGCTGTTTTTT	CASSLGQTVNTGELFF
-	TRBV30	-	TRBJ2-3	TGTGCCTGGAAGGATCTGACAAGCACAGATACGCAGTATTTT	CAWKDLTSTDTQYF
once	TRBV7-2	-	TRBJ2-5	TGTGCCAGCAGCTCCCTCCTAGCGCTCCAAGAGACCCAGTACTTC	CASSSLLALQETQYF
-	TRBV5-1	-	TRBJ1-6	TGCGCCAGCAGCTTGTGGACAGCTTTCAGCTCCTATAATTCACCCCTCCACTTT	CASSLWTAFSSYNSPLHF
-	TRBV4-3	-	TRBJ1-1	TGCGCCAGCAGCCAAGATCAGGGGACGCCGAACACTGAAGCTTTCTTT	CASSQDQGTPNTEAFF
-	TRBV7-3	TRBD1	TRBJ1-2	TGTGCCAGCAGCCAAGACAGGGGTCGCGGCTACACCTTC	CASSQDRGRGYTF
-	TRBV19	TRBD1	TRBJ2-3	TGTGCCGGGAGGAGGACAGGGGATTCAGATACGCAGTATTTT	CAGRRTGDSDTQYF
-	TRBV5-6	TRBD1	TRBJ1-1	TGTGCCAGCAGCTTGTCAGTAGTGGGGGGACAGGCTTTCTTT	CASSLSVVGGQAFF
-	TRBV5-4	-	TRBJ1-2	TGTGCCAGCAGCCCCCAACAGGGTATGGTTGGCTACACCTTC	CASSPQQGMVGYTF
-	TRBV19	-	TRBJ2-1	TGTGCCAGTAGTACCAACAGGGACGGCGGCCTCTCCTACAATGAGCAGTTCTTC	CASSTNRDGGLSYNEQFF
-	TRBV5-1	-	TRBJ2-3	TGCGCCAGCAGCCCGCCGGGAGTATTGGCAGATACGCAGTATTTT	CASSPPGVLADTQYF
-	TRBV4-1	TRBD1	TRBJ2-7	TGCGCCAGCAGCCAAGAAGGGGCCGGGACAGGGTACGAGCAGTACTTC	CASSQEGAGTGYEQYF
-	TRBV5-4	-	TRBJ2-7	TGTGCCAGCAGCCGGAAACTAGCCGACGAGCAGTACTTC	CASSRKLADEQYF